Presented here are 7 T cell receptor beta chains from one specimen sequenced in a study of identical twins. TCRdb independently ran MiXCR on the 5' RACE reads; one entry per CDR3 protein. This sample has some 500,000 distinct CDR3 sequences, with 14% found just once. The same data also went into a second study, on yellow fever vaccine responses in identical twins.

The sequencing input was CD4+ T cells sorted from blood. The receptors were sampled from a woman between 18 and 29 years old in good health.

This rearrangement joins TRBV28 to TRBJ1-6, with no clear D. Germline V gene sequence: CDR1 MDHEN, CDR2 SYDVKM. This CDR3 is 14 amino acids long. Trimming shortened V by 4 bases and J by 8 bases, and 12 bases separated the two germline ends. CDR3 DNA sequence: TGTGCCAGCAGTTCCCTTACGGGTGATTCACCCCTCCACTTT. Translating gives CASSSLTGDSPLHF.

V usage is TRBV7-2 and J usage is TRBJ2-7, with TRBD2 identical over 11 bases. Germline trimming cut 7 bases from V and 4 bases from J; bases unmatched to any gene: 30. Germline loops: CDR1 SGHTA, CDR2 FQGNSA. The CDR3 is 22 residues long. In DNA form, the CDR3 reads TGTGCCAGCACCGAGGGGGCCCCTACCCTTATGACTAGCGGGGACGTCGTATACGAGCAGTACTTC. This translates into CASTEGAPTLMTSGDVVYEQYF. Complete variable domain (other parts from reference TRBV7-2 and TRBJ2-7): GAGVSQSPSNKVTEKGKDVELRCDPISGHTALYWYRQSLGQGLEFLIYFQGNSAPDKSGLPSDRFSAERTGGSVSTLTIQRTQQEDSAVYLCASTEGAPTLMTSGDVVYEQYFGPGTRLTVT.

The chain is built from TRBV27 and TRBJ2-7; 12 nucleotides align to TRBD2. Unmatched junction bases numbered 5, after V lost 3 bases and J lost 2 bases. CDR1 is MNHEY, CDR2 SMNVEV, per germline (reference sequence). The CDR3 runs to 16 residues. CDR3: CASSLSSGGAPYEQYF. CDR3 DNA: TGTGCCAGCAGTTTGTCTAGCGGGGGGGCCCCCTACGAGCAGTACTTC.

This chain connects TRBV12-3 or TRBV12-4 to TRBJ2-1; the match to TRBD2 covers 8 bases. The CDR3 is made up of 17 amino acids. V lost 4 bases, J lost 0 bases, and 8 bases stayed unmatched. The CDR3 DNA reads as TGTGCCAGCAGTTCCGGGGGGAGCGGGAGCTCCTACAATGAGCAGTTCTTC. Translation gives CASSSGGSGSSYNEQFF.

The chain couples TRBV6-2 or TRBV6-3 to TRBJ1-2, with a tentative D call TRBD1 (6 bases). The CDR3 length is 13 residues. CDR1 MNHEY and CDR2 SVGEGT come from the germline V gene. V was shortened by 8 bases and J by 2 bases, with 12 bases between the two germline ends. DNA of the CDR3: TGTGCCAGCCAGGACAGTCCCAACTATGGCTACACCTTC. This encodes CASQDSPNYGYTF.

This clonotype was counted many times. The J gene is TRBJ2-5, the V gene TRBV7-3; 11 positions agree with TRBD2. The CDR3 contains 15 residues. In germline, CDR1 is SGHTA, CDR2 FQGTGA. The V gene end was trimmed by 5 bases and the J gene end by 5 bases; junction bases not matched to a gene: 7. In nucleotides, the CDR3 is TGTGCCAGCAGCGTTACTAGCGGGGGTTGGGAGACCCAGTACTTC. Translating gives CASSVTSGGWETQYF. Variable domain in full (rest from reference TRBV7-3 and TRBJ2-5): GAGVSQTPSNKVTEKGKYVELRCDPISGHTALYWYRQSLGQGPEFLIYFQGTGAADDSGLPNDRFFAVRPEGSVSTLKIQRTERGDSAVYLCASSVTSGGWETQYFGPGTRLLVL.

Many counts were recorded for this clonotype. The chain couples TRBV5-1 to TRBJ1-1, with D perhaps matching TRBD1 (6 bases). The CDR3 has 14 amino acids. The germline V gene encodes CDR1 SGHRS and CDR2 YFSETQ. V shed 0 bases and J shed 6 bases, with 12 bases lying between them. For the CDR3, the DNA is TGCGCCAGCAGCTTGGACAGGGAAGGGGCTGAAGCTTTCTTT. Amino acids: CASSLDREGAEAFF.